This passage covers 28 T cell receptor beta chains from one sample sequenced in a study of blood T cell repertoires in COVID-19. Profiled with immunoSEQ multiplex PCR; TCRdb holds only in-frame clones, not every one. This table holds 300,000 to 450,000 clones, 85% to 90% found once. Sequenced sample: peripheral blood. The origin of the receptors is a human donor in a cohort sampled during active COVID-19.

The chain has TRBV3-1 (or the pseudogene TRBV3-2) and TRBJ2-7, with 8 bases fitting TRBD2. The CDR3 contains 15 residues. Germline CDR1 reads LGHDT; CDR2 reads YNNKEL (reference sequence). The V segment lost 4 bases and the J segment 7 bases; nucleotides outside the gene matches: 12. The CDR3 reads CASSPGRGAVREQYF. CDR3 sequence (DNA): TGTGCCAGCAGCCCCGGGAGGGGGGCAGTGCGGGAGCAGTACTTC.

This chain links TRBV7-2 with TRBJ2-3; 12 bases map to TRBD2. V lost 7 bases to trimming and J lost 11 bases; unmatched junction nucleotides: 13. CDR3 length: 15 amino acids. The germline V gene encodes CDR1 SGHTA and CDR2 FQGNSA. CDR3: CASTPGLAGKREQYF. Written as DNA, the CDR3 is TGTGCCAGCACCCCCGGACTAGCGGGGAAGCGGGAGCAGTATTTT.

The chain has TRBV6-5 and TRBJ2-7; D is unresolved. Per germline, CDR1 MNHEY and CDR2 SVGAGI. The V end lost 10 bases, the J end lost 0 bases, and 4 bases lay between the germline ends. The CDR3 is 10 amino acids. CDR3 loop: CANNSYEQYF. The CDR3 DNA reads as TGTGCCAACAACTCCTACGAGCAGTACTTC.

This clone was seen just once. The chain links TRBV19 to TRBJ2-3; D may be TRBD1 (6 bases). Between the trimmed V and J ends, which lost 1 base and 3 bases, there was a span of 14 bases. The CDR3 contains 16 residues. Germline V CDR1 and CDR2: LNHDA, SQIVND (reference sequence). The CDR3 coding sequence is TGTGCCAGTAGTATAGCACAGGGTGTGCGGACAGATACGCAGTATTTT. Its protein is CASSIAQGVRTDTQYF.

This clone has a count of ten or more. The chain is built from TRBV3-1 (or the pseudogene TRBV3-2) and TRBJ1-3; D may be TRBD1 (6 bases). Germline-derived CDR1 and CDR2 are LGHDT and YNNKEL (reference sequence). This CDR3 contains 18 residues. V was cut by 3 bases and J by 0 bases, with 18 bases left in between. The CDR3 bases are TGTGCCAGCAGCCAGAGGGGGGGTTTCCAATCCTCTGGAAACACCATATATTTT. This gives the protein CASSQRGGFQSSGNTIYF.

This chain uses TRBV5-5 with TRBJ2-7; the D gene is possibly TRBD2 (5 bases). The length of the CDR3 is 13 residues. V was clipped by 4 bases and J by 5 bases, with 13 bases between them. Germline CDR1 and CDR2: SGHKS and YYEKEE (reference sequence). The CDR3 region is CASSLPSKNEQYF. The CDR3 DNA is TGTGCCAGCAGCCTCCCTAGCAAGAACGAGCAGTACTTC.

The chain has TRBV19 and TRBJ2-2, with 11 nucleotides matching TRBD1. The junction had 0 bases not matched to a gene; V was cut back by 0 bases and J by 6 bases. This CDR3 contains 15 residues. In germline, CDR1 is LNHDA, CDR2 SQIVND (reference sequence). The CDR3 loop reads CASSIEGQGAGELFF. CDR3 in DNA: TGTGCCAGTAGTATAGAGGGACAGGGGGCCGGGGAGCTGTTTTTT.

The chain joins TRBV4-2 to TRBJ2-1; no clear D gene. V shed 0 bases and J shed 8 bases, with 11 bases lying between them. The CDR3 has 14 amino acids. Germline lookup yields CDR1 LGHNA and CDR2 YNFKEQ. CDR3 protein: CASSQEFLGYEQFF. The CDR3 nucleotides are TGTGCCAGCAGCCAAGAATTCCTTGGCTATGAGCAGTTCTTC.

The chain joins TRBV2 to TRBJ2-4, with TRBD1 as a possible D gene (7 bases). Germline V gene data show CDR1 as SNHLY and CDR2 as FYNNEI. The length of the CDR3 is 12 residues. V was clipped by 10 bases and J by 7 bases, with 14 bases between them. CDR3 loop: CATRGTANIQYF. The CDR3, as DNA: TGTGCCACACGCGGGACAGCGAACATTCAGTACTTC.

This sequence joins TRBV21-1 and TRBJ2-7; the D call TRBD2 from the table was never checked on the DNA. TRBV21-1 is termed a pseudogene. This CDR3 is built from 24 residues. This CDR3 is CASSKGGLPLWSSSGRPSSYEQYF. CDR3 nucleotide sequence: TGTGCCAGCAGCAAAGGGGGGCTCCCTTTGTGGAGTTCTAGCGGGAGGCCCAGCTCCTACGAGCAGTACTTC.

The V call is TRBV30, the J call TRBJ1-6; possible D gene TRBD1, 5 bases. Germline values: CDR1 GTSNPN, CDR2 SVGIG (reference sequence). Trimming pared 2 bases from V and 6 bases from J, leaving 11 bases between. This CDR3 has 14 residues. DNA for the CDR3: TGTGCCTGGAGTATCGGACACGGTAATTCACCCCTCCACTTT. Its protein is CAWSIGHGNSPLHF. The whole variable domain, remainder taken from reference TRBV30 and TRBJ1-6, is SQTIHQWPATLVQPVGSPLSLECTVEGTSNPNLYWYRQAAGRGLQLLFYSVGIGQISSEVPQNLSASRPQDRQFILSSKKLLLSDSGFYLCAWSIGHGNSPLHFGNGTRLTVT.

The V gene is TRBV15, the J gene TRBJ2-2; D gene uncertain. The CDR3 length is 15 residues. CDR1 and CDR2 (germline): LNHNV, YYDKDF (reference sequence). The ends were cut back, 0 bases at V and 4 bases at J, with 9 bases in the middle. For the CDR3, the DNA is TGTGCCACCAGCAGAGATTTTGGCATCACCGGGGAGCTGTTTTTT. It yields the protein CATSRDFGITGELFF.

This chain's CDR3 is CASSSLRTSGGEGQYF. CDR3 DNA sequence: TGTGCCAGCAGTTCCCTAAGAACTAGCGGGGGGGAGGGGCAGTATTTT. The rearrangement joins TRBV28 to TRBJ2-3, with 13 positions matching TRBD2. The CDR3 has 16 residues. Germline V gene lookup returns CDR1 MDHEN and CDR2 SYDVKM. Trimming cost V 4 bases and J 11 bases; bases outside gene matches: 12.

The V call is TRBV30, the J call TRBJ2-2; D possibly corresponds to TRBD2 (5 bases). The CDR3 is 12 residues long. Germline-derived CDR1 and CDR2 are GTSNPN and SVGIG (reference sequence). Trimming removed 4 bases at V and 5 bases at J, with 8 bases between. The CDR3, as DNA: TGTGCCTGGAAGGGAGTGACCGGGGAGCTGTTTTTT. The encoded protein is CAWKGVTGELFF.

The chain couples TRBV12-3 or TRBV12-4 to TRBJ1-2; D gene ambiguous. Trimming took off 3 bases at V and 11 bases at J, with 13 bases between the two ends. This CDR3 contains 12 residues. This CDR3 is CASSLEGARYTF. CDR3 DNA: TGTGCCAGCAGTTTGGAGGGAGCTAGGTACACCTTC.

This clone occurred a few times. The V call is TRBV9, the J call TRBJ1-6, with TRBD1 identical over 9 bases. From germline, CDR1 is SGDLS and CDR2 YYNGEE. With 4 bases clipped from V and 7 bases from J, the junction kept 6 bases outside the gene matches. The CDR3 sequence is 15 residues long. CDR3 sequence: CASSSAGTGNSPLHF. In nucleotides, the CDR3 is TGTGCCAGCAGCTCGGCCGGGACAGGGAATTCACCCCTCCACTTT.

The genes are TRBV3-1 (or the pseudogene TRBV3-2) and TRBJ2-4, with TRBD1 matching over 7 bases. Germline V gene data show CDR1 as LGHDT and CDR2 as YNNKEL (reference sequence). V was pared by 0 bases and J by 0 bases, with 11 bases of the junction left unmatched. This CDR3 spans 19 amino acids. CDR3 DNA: TGTGCCAGCAGCCAAGATGCAACCGGGACAGTGATAGCCAAAAACATTCAGTACTTC. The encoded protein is CASSQDATGTVIAKNIQYF.

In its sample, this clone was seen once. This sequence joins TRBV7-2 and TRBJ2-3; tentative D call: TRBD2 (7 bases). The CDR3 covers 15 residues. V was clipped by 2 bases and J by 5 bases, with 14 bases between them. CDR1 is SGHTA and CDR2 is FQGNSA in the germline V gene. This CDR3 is CASSLLGGPGDTQYF. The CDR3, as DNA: TGTGCCAGCAGCTTATTGGGGGGGCCTGGAGATACGCAGTATTTT.

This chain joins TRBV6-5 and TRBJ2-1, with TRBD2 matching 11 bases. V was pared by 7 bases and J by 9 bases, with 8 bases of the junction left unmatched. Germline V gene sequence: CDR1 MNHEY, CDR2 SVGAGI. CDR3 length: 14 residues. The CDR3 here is CASTLGTSGGEQFF. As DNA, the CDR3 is TGTGCCAGCACGTTAGGGACTAGCGGTGGTGAGCAGTTCTTC.

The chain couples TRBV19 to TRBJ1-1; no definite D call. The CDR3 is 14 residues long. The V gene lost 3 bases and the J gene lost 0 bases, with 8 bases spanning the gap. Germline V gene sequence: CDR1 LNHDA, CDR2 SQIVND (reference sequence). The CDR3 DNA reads TGTGCCAGTAGTATCCTCAACTTGAACACTGAAGCTTTCTTT. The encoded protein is CASSILNLNTEAFF.

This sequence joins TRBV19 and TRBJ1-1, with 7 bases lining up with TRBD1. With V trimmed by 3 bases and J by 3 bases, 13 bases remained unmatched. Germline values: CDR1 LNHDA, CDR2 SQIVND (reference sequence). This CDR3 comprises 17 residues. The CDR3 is CASSIKGWGTVDTEAFF. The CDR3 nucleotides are TGTGCCAGTAGTATTAAAGGGTGGGGGACAGTAGACACTGAAGCTTTCTTT.

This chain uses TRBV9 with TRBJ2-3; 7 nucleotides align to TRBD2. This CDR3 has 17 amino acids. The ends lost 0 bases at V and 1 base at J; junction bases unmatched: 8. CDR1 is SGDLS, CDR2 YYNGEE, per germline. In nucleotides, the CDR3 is TGTGCCAGCAGCGTAGGCCATGTCGCGGGGGGCACAGATACGCAGTATTTT. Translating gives CASSVGHVAGGTDTQYF.

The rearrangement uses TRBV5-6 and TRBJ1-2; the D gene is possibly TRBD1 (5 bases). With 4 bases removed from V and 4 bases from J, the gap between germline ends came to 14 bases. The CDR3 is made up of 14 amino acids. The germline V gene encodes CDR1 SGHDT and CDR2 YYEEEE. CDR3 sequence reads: CASSRPLGGYGYTF. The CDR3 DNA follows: TGTGCCAGCAGCCGACCCCTCGGGGGCTATGGCTACACCTTC. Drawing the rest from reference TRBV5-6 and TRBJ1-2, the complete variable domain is DAGVTQSPTHLIKTRGQQVTLRCSPKSGHDTVSWYQQALGQGPQFIFQYYEEEERQRGNFPDRFSGHQFPNYSSELNVNALLLGDSALYLCASSRPLGGYGYTFGSGTRLTVV.

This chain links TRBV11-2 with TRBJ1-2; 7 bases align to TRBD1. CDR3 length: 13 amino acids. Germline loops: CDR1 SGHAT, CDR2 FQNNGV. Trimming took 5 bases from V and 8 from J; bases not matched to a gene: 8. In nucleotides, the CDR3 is TGTGCCAGCAGCCCAGACCACAGGGGAGGCTACACCTTC. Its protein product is CASSPDHRGGYTF. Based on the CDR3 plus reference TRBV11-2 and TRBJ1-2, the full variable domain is EAGVAQSPRYKIIEKRQSVAFWCNPISGHATLYWYQQILGQGPKLLIQFQNNGVVDDSQLPKDRFSAERLKGVDSTLKIQPAKLEDSAVYLCASSPDHRGGYTFGSGTRLTVV.

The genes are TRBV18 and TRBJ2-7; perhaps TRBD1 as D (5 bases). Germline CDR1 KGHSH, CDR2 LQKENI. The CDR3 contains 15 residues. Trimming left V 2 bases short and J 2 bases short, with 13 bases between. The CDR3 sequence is CASSPTRQTTYEQYF. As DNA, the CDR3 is TGTGCCAGCTCACCAACGAGACAGACCACCTACGAGCAGTACTTC.

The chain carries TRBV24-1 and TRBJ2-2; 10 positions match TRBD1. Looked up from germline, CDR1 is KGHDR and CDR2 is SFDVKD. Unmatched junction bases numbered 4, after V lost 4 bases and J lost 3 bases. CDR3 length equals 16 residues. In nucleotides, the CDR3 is TGTGCCACCAGTGACCCCGGGACAGGGGACACCGGGGAGCTGTTTTTT. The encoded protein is CATSDPGTGDTGELFF.

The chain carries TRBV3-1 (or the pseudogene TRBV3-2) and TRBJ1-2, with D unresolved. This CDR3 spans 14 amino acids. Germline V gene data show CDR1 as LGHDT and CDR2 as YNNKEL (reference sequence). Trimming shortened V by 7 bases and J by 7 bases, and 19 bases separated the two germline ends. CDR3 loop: CASTSGEGRAGYTF. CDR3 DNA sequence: TGTGCCAGCACCTCGGGTGAGGGTAGGGCTGGCTACACCTTC.

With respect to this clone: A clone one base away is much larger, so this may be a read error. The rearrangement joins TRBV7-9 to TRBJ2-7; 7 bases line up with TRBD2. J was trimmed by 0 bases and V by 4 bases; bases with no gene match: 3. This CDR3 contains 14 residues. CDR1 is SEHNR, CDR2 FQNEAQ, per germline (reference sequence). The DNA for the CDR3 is TGTGCCAGCAGCTCAGCGGGGAGCTCCTACGAGCAGTACTTC. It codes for CASSSAGSSYEQYF.